The 4 T cell receptor beta chains below were found in one sample sequenced in a study of Ad26.COV2.S vaccination and SARS-CoV-2 variants. Described treatment: 19 received Ad26.COV2.S at low or high dose, single or two shots; 5 received placebo; per-sample allocation not given. Day 63 after the first injection of vaccine or placebo was the sampling time. Some clones are missing from TCRdb's copy, which holds only in-frame ones; the method was immunoSEQ multiplex PCR. Among fewer than 800,000 clones listed, around 92% were seen once. The input for sequencing was peripheral blood, taken in a trial of Ad26.COV2.S vaccine versus placebo. These receptors were collected from a person between 18 and 65 years old who received the Ad26.COV2.S COVID-19 vaccine or a placebo.

This clone was detected ten times or more. The chain uses TRBV7-9 and TRBJ2-7; 7 nucleotides align to TRBD2. V shed 5 bases, J shed 3 bases, and the junction held 7 bases outside the gene matches. In germline, CDR1 is SEHNR, CDR2 FQNEAQ (reference sequence). This CDR3 contains 14 residues. The CDR3 sequence: CASSAGTIGYEQYF. The CDR3, as DNA: TGTGCCAGCAGCGCCGGGACTATAGGCTACGAGCAGTACTTC.

The chain employs TRBV5-4 and TRBJ2-6; the match to TRBD1 covers 10 bases. Germline V CDR1 and CDR2: SGHNT, YYREEE (reference sequence). The trim removed 0 bases at V and 2 bases at J, leaving 2 bases unmatched. This CDR3 comprises 17 residues. CDR3 sequence (DNA): TGTGCCAGCAGCTTGGGGGGACAGGGGACTGGGGCCAACGTCCTGACTTTC. Residues: CASSLGGQGTGANVLTF.

The chain employs TRBV9 and TRBJ1-2, with 7 bases identical to TRBD1. V was clipped by 0 bases and J by 8 bases; unmatched bases: 10. The CDR3 spans 15 residues. CDR1 and CDR2 from the germline V gene are SGDLS and YYNGEE. The DNA for the CDR3 is TGTGCCAGCAGCGTAGACTCCACAGGGGTAGGAGGCTACACCTTC. The encoded protein is CASSVDSTGVGGYTF.

The chain is built from TRBV2 and TRBJ1-6, with TRBD1 matching 7 bases. J gave up 10 bases and V 6 bases, and 6 bases lay outside the gene matches. The CDR3 runs 13 residues. In germline, CDR1 is SNHLY, CDR2 FYNNEI. The CDR3 sequence is CASRRDRESPLHF. In DNA form, the CDR3 reads TGTGCCAGCAGAAGAGACAGGGAGTCACCCCTCCACTTT.